One sample yielded the 16 T cell receptor beta chains listed below, sequenced in a study of siplizumab effects on memory and regulatory T cells. Produced via immunoSEQ multiplex PCR; TCRdb's table is partial and in-frame only. The table has around 68,000 clones, 88% seen once. Material: Tregs sorted from blood. All receptors come from a human donor in good health.

This chain joins TRBV19 and TRBJ1-5; 8 positions match TRBD1. Germline V gene sequence: CDR1 LNHDA, CDR2 SQIVND (reference sequence). The ends lost 6 bases at V and 7 bases at J; junction bases unmatched: 8. This CDR3 is 14 amino acids long. Here the CDR3 DNA reads TGTGCCAGTAGCACGGTACAGGGGGGACAGCCCCAGCATTTT. As protein: CASSTVQGGQPQHF.

This clone was counted ten times or more. The rearrangement joins TRBV2 to TRBJ2-3; 9 bases map to TRBD2. V trimming: 5 bases; J trimming: 9 bases; junction bases outside the gene matches: 12. The CDR3 sequence is 15 residues long. Germline assignment: CDR1 SNHLY and CDR2 FYNNEI. This CDR3 reads CASSLGLAVGGTQYF. DNA of the CDR3: TGTGCCAGCAGTCTGGGACTAGCCGTGGGAGGCACGCAGTATTTT.

The chain carries TRBV16 and TRBJ1-1; TRBD1 is a possible D gene (5 bases). The CDR3 sequence is 12 residues long. Deletions cut 0 bases from V and 10 bases from J, with 9 bases between. Germline values: CDR1 KGHSY, CDR2 FQNENV. The CDR3 is CASSQSSQGAFF. CDR3 nucleotide sequence: TGTGCCAGCAGCCAATCGTCTCAGGGAGCTTTCTTT.

The rearrangement uses TRBV25-1 and TRBJ2-7; D unclear. The CDR3 has 13 amino acids. Per germline, CDR1 MGHDK and CDR2 SYGVNS. V was clipped by 5 bases and J by 4 bases, with 12 bases between them. CDR3 nucleotide sequence: TGTGCCAGCAGTTTGGGGTTAGCTTACGAGCAGTACTTC. It yields the protein CASSLGLAYEQYF.

The CDR3 nucleotides are TGTGCCAGTAGCCACTTGACTAGCGGGGTAAACATTCAGTACTTC. Encoded protein: CASSHLTSGVNIQYF. J is TRBJ2-4 and V is TRBV19, with TRBD2 matching over 11 bases. This CDR3 region has 15 residues. Germline CDR1 LNHDA, CDR2 SQIVND (reference sequence). With 6 bases clipped from V and 6 bases from J, the junction kept 7 bases outside the gene matches. Using reference TRBV19 and TRBJ2-4 for the parts outside the CDR3, the full variable domain is DGGITQSPKYLFRKEGQNVTLSCEQNLNHDAMYWYRQDPGQGLRLIYYSQIVNDFQKGDIAEGYSVSREKKESFPLTVTSAQKNPTAFYLCASSHLTSGVNIQYFGAGTRLSVL.

This chain joins TRBV11-3 and TRBJ2-3, with unresolved D. V shed 1 base and J shed 4 bases, with 3 bases lying between them. The CDR3 length is 12 residues. Germline values: CDR1 SGHNT, CDR2 YENEEA. The CDR3 nucleotides are TGTGCCAGCAGCTTAGTCCCAGATACGCAGTATTTT. Protein: CASSLVPDTQYF.

The gene calls are TRBV2 and TRBJ2-3; TRBD2 agrees at 12 bases. CDR1 and CDR2 (germline): SNHLY, FYNNEI. V lost 7 bases and J lost 6; bases outside the gene matches: 11. The CDR3 has 16 residues. The CDR3 DNA sequence: TGTGCCAGCAATCCTCGGACTAGCGGGAATACGGATACGCAGTATTTT. It specifies CASNPRTSGNTDTQYF.

This clone is medium-sized. The chain recombines TRBV4-2 with TRBJ1-1; possible D gene TRBD1, 6 bases. Germline values: CDR1 LGHNA, CDR2 YNFKEQ. Deletions cut 0 bases from V and 3 bases from J, with 8 bases between. The CDR3 totals 14 residues. DNA of the CDR3: TGTGCCAGCAGCCAAGATCGGACAGACACTGAAGCTTTCTTT. Translation: CASSQDRTDTEAFF.

As DNA, the CDR3 is TGCAGCGTTGACACTGAAGCTTTCTTT. Translating gives CSVDTEAFF. The V and J genes are TRBV29-1 and TRBJ1-1; D unclear. CDR1 SQVTM and CDR2 ANQGSEA come from the germline V gene. This CDR3 has 9 amino acids. The V end lost 3 bases, the J end lost 4 bases, and 0 bases lay between the germline ends.

The chain combines TRBV18 with TRBJ2-1; TRBD1 or TRBD2 may be the D gene (5 bases each). CDR1 is KGHSH, CDR2 LQKENI, per germline. Deletions cut 3 bases from V and 8 bases from J, with 8 bases between. The CDR3 extends over 12 amino acids. CDR3 residues: CASSPGRDEQFF. CDR3 bases: TGTGCCAGCTCACCGGGGCGGGATGAGCAGTTCTTC.

The chain carries TRBV29-1 and TRBJ2-5, with a weak D call TRBD2 (6 bases). Germline CDR1 and CDR2: SQVTM and ANQGSEA. The CDR3 runs to 11 residues. Trimming took off 4 bases at V and 5 bases at J, with 8 bases between the two ends. The CDR3 nucleotides read TGCAGCGTTGTTGCGGGGGAGACCCAGTACTTC. This sequence encodes CSVVAGETQYF.

The V call is TRBV7-8, the J call TRBJ1-4, with TRBD1 matching over 7 bases. The CDR3 runs to 15 residues. The germline gives CDR1 SGHVS, CDR2 FQNEAQ. With 3 bases clipped from V and 1 base from J, the junction kept 2 bases outside the gene matches. The CDR3 DNA sequence: TGTGCCAGCAGCTTGAGGGGGCTAACTAATGAAAAACTGTTTTTT. Protein product: CASSLRGLTNEKLFF.

The chain uses TRBV28 and TRBJ2-1, with TRBD2 matching 9 bases. This CDR3 is 16 amino acids long. V shed 5 bases, J shed 4 bases, and the junction held 9 bases outside the gene matches. Germline V gene sequence: CDR1 MDHEN, CDR2 SYDVKM. This CDR3 reads CASSIRASGVYNEQFF. CDR3 coding DNA: TGTGCCAGCAGTATTAGGGCTAGCGGGGTTTACAATGAGCAGTTCTTC.

The chain employs TRBV2 and TRBJ2-3, with 10 bases lining up with TRBD2. Germline V gene sequence: CDR1 SNHLY, CDR2 FYNNEI. This CDR3 has 14 amino acids. V lost 7 bases and J lost 3; bases outside the gene matches: 4. The DNA of the CDR3 is TGTGCCAGCAACCCTAGCGGGAGTACAGATACGCAGTATTTT. Protein product: CASNPSGSTDTQYF.

The V gene is TRBV6-1, the J gene TRBJ2-5, with D possibly matching TRBD2 (5 bases). The CDR3 sequence is 15 residues long. Trimming removed 2 bases at V and 2 bases at J, with 12 bases between. CDR1 MNHNS and CDR2 SASEGT come from the germline V gene. Here the CDR3 reads CASSEWTEEQETQYF. CDR3 DNA sequence: TGTGCCAGCAGTGAATGGACGGAGGAACAAGAGACCCAGTACTTC.

This clone was picked up a small number of times. This chain joins TRBV7-9 and TRBJ2-1; TRBD2 matches at 10 bases. The CDR3 is 15 residues long. The trim removed 5 bases at V and 5 bases at J, leaving 6 bases unmatched. The germline gives CDR1 SEHNR, CDR2 FQNEAQ (reference sequence). CDR3 DNA: TGTGCCAGCAGCCCTCTAGCGGGAGAGCACAATGAGCAGTTCTTC. Its translation: CASSPLAGEHNEQFF.